This section outlines one TCR beta chain sequence together with its context. The sample originates from a study of shared clonotypes between healthy human individuals. CDR1 SGHTA and CDR2 FQGNSA come from the germline V gene. After removal of 3 bases from V and 1 base from J, the junction contained 10 bases not matched to a gene. The CDR3 runs 17 residues. The data were produced by immunoSEQ multiplex PCR, yet TCRdb's version contains in-frame clones alone and is incomplete. The sample contains 550,000 to 800,000 clones, 90% of which appear only once. The sequence was obtained from a young man in good health. Some clones in this sample may be carry-over from other donors' samples. This chain links TRBV7-2 with TRBJ2-5; 8 positions agree with TRBD2. The sequenced material came from memory CD8+ T cells from PBMCs. Subset specified: CD45RO+ cells pooled with CCR7-negative TemRA cells. The DNA for the CDR3 is TGTGCCAGCAGCTTGCCGGTAGAAGCGGGAGTCCAAGAGACCCAGTACTTC. This sequence encodes CASSLPVEAGVQETQYF.